The T cell receptor beta chain under discussion was sequenced for a study of metastatic and nonmetastatic thyroid tumors. The wider study: It was across blood and tumor or nodule tissue from malignant and benign thyroid patients that repertoires were compared.

This clone was detected ten times or more. Its antigen is unknown. Authors' analysis steps: The study's classifier, a distant-metastasis tool for papillary thyroid cancer, was built using CDR3 differences across clinicopathological groups. MiXCR re-clonotyped the PCR reads for TCRdb. The V and J calls, along with clone size, are taken from TCRdb and not from the paper's own processing. The sample lists 90,000 or so clones; 7.5% to 9% were seen once. Thyroid surgery was preceded by no treatment in any patient. Regarding the study as a whole: Malignant thyroid tumors reportedly exceeded benign nodules significantly in TCR beta diversity, with the difference appearing in blood and tumor.

Sequenced: blood. This clonotype originated in a female donor with papillary thyroid cancer or a benign thyroid nodule (not recorded which). Some clones in this sample may be carry-over from other donors' samples.

CDR3 region: CASSQDPTGEGDEQFF. CDR3 nucleotide sequence: TGCGCCAGCAGCCAAGATCCGACAGGGGAGGGAGATGAGCAGTTCTTC. V gene TRBV4-1 combines with J gene TRBJ2-1; D may be TRBD1 (8 bases). Germline V gene data show CDR1 as MGHRA and CDR2 as YSYEKL. The CDR3 contains 16 residues. V was shortened by 0 bases and J by 8 bases, with 17 bases between the two germline ends.